This TCR beta chain was recovered during a study of Graves' ophthalmopathy and Graves' hyperthyroidism. The wider study: Peripheral blood (taken before any treatment) was collected at initial diagnosis. Overall study findings and caveats: Blood samples also showed most expanded thyroid clonotypes exceeding 0.001 frequency.

Amplification of the TCR beta CDR3 regions used RNA transcripts (as template). Second-round multiplex PCR came after a first-round RT-PCR that employed HTBI primers. From the multiplex PCR reads, TCRdb called clonotypes with MiXCR, one entry per CDR3 protein. Of 400,000 to 500,000 distinct CDR3 sequences listed, roughly 21% were seen once; the top ten hold under 3%. Other autoimmune diseases, uncontrolled infections, pregnancy or lactation ruled patients out of participation. Clinical symptoms, serum thyroxine, TRAb, thyroid ultrasound and orbital computed tomography were relied on for diagnosis. Comments on this clonotype: What it binds is not known.

The V gene's germline CDR1 is SGHAT and CDR2 FQNNGV. The CDR3 totals 14 residues. Between the trimmed V and J ends, which lost 3 bases and 4 bases, there was a span of 10 bases. The sequencing input was peripheral blood. The receptor comes from a woman in her late teens or twenties with stable Graves' hyperthyroidism. The chain couples TRBV11-2 to TRBJ2-4, with D possibly TRBD2 on 6 matching bases. The CDR3: CASSFGSGKNIQYF. DNA of the CDR3: TGTGCCAGCAGCTTTGGTAGCGGAAAAAACATTCAGTACTTC.